One sample yielded the 14 T cell receptor beta chains listed below, sequenced in a study of shared clonotypes between healthy human individuals. Clones were read by immunoSEQ multiplex PCR, and TCRdb kept only the in-frame ones, dropping some. The table shows about 1 million clones, with under 80% occurring only once. Source material: memory CD4+ T cells sorted from blood. The subset denotes: CD45RA-negative fraction. Source of these receptors: a man between 18 and 35 years old in good health.

A few counts support this clone. V and J are TRBV7-8 and TRBJ2-2; 7 positions agree with TRBD2. From germline, CDR1 is SGHVS and CDR2 FQNEAQ. Trimming at V came to 5 bases and at J to 1 base, leaving 4 bases not matched to a gene. CDR3 length equals 15 residues. CDR3 DNA sequence: TGTGCCAGCAGCATTATAGCGGGGAACACCGGGGAGCTGTTTTTT. This gives the protein CASSIIAGNTGELFF.

CDR3 residues: CASSPRQYNEQFF. The CDR3 bases are TGTGCCAGCAGTCCCAGACAGTACAATGAGCAGTTCTTC. The chain recombines TRBV6-1 with TRBJ2-1; maybe TRBD1 (5 bases). This CDR3 is built from 13 residues. V dropped 5 bases and J dropped 4 bases, with 9 bases sitting between them. Germline loops: CDR1 MNHNS, CDR2 SASEGT.

V and J are TRBV19 and TRBJ1-1, with TRBD1 matching over 9 bases. With V trimmed by 9 bases and J by 2 bases, 10 bases remained unmatched. CDR1 and CDR2 from the germline V gene are LNHDA and SQIVND (reference sequence). The CDR3 runs 15 residues. In DNA, the CDR3 is TGTGCCAGCAGGACAGGGGCTTTTTATAACACTGAAGCTTTCTTT. Amino acid sequence: CASRTGAFYNTEAFF.

This sequence joins TRBV2 and TRBJ2-2; D might be TRBD1 (6 bases). The CDR3 totals 14 residues. V was cut by 6 bases and J by 2 bases, with 10 bases left in between. Germline loops: CDR1 SNHLY, CDR2 FYNNEI. The CDR3 DNA reads as TGTGCCAGCAGACAGGACAGAAACACCGGGGAGCTGTTTTTT. It encodes CASRQDRNTGELFF.

The chain employs TRBV5-6 and TRBJ1-4, with unresolved D. V was pared by 3 bases and J by 6 bases, with 6 bases between. Germline loops: CDR1 SGHDT, CDR2 YYEEEE. This CDR3 region has 12 residues. The CDR3 region has the DNA TGTGCCAGCAGCTCTGCTGATGAAAAACTGTTTTTT. Amino acids: CASSSADEKLFF.

In this sample, this clone turned up a few times. Different DNA sequences within this sample yield the same CDR3. This chain uses TRBV18 with TRBJ2-5; D uncertain. With 6 bases removed from V and 5 bases from J, the gap between germline ends came to 16 bases. CDR1 KGHSH and CDR2 LQKENI come from the germline V gene. The CDR3 length is 14 residues. CDR3 nucleotide sequence: TGTGCCAGCTCCCCAGGACGACCGGCGGAGACCCAGTACTTC. Translating gives CASSPGRPAETQYF.

The J gene is TRBJ1-6, the V gene TRBV6-5, with 8 nucleotides matching TRBD1. The CDR3 runs 16 residues. Unmatched junction bases numbered 10, after V lost 2 bases and J lost 10 bases. CDR1 and CDR2 from the germline V gene are MNHEY and SVGAGI. The DNA of the CDR3 is TGTGCCAGCAGTTACGCGCCCCCAGGGGGCGGCTCACCCCTCCACTTT. It codes for CASSYAPPGGGSPLHF.

The chain recombines TRBV5-1 with TRBJ1-2, with 8 nucleotides matching TRBD1. The germline CDR1 and CDR2 sequences are SGHRS and YFSETQ. The CDR3 sequence is 13 residues long. J gave up 6 bases and V 4 bases, and 5 bases lay outside the gene matches. CDR3 DNA sequence: TGCGCCAGCAGCACCCCGACAGGGGATGGCTACACCTTC. This translates into CASSTPTGDGYTF.

This chain links TRBV5-4 with TRBJ2-5, with D perhaps matching TRBD1 or TRBD2 (5 bases each). From germline, CDR1 is SGHNT and CDR2 YYREEE (reference sequence). This CDR3 has 15 amino acids. V was cut by 3 bases and J by 1 base, with 13 bases left in between. CDR3 in DNA: TGTGCCAGCAGCTCCTCGGGACGGAGCCAAGAGACCCAGTACTTC. It yields the protein CASSSSGRSQETQYF. Full variable domain (missing parts from reference TRBV5-4 and TRBJ2-5): ETGVTQSPTHLIKTRGQQVTLRCSSQSGHNTVSWYQQALGQGPQFIFQYYREEENGRGNFPPRFSGLQFPNYSSELNVNALELDDSALYLCASSSSGRSQETQYFGPGTRLLVL.

The table lists this clone with a few counts. CDR3 bases: TGCGCCAGCAGCCAAGACCGGGGGAGGAACGAGCAGTACTTC. This translates into CASSQDRGRNEQYF. V usage is TRBV4-1 and J usage is TRBJ2-5; tentatively, D is TRBD2 (6 bases). The end of the DNA fits TRBJ2-7 better, so the J call may be wrong. The CDR3 extends over 14 amino acids. Germline V lookup: CDR1 MGHRA, CDR2 YSYEKL.

CDR3 sequence: CSVVRTGGNEQYF. The CDR3 DNA sequence: TGCAGCGTTGTAAGGACAGGGGGCAACGAGCAGTACTTC. V usage is TRBV29-1 and J usage is TRBJ2-7; 11 bases agree with TRBD1. Germline CDR1 is SQVTM and CDR2 is ANQGSEA. V dropped 4 bases and J dropped 5; count of bases not matched to a gene: 4. There are 13 residues in the CDR3.

The CDR3 sequence: CASQIESKRGYTF. DNA for the CDR3: TGTGCCAGCCAGATCGAGTCCAAGCGAGGCTACACCTTC. The rearrangement uses TRBV2 and TRBJ1-2; D unresolved. Per the germline V gene, CDR1 is SNHLY and CDR2 is FYNNEI. Trimming pared 8 bases from V and 8 bases from J, leaving 18 bases between. The CDR3 is made up of 13 amino acids. Full variable domain (missing parts from reference TRBV2 and TRBJ1-2): EPEVTQTPSHQVTQMGQEVILRCVPISNHLYFYWYRQILGQKVEFLVSFYNNEISEKSEIFDDQFSVERPDGSNFTLKIRSTKLEDSAMYFCASQIESKRGYTFGSGTRLTVV.

The V call is TRBV6-6, the J call TRBJ2-7; the match to TRBD2 covers 11 bases. Germline V CDR1 and CDR2: MNHNY, SVGAGI (reference sequence). The V segment lost 5 bases and the J segment 4 bases; nucleotides outside the gene matches: 4. This CDR3 has 14 amino acids. CDR3 sequence (DNA): TGTGCCAGCAGTGCGACTAGCGGGAAATACGAGCAGTACTTC. This encodes CASSATSGKYEQYF.

The rearrangement joins TRBV5-6 to TRBJ2-3; no reliable D call. The CDR3 consists of 17 residues. Trimming stripped 0 bases from V and 0 bases from J, with 14 bases between. Germline CDR1 is SGHDT and CDR2 is YYEEEE. Here the CDR3 reads CASSLGEPLWSTDTQYF. CDR3 bases: TGTGCCAGCAGCTTGGGTGAACCCTTGTGGAGCACAGATACGCAGTATTTT.